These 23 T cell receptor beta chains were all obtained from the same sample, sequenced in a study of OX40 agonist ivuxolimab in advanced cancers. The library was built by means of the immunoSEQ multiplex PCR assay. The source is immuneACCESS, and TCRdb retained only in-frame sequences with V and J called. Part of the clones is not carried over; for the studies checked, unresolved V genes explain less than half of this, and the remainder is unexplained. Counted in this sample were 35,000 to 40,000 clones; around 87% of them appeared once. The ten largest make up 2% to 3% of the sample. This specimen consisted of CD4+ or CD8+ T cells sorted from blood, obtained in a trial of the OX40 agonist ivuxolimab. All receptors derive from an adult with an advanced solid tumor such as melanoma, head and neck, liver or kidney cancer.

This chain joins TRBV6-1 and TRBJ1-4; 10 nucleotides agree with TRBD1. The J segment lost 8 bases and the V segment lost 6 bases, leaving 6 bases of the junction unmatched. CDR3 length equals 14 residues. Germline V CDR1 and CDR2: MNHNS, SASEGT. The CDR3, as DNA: TGTGCCAGCAGGACCGGGACAGGGGAGGAAAAACTGTTTTTT. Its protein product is CASRTGTGEEKLFF.

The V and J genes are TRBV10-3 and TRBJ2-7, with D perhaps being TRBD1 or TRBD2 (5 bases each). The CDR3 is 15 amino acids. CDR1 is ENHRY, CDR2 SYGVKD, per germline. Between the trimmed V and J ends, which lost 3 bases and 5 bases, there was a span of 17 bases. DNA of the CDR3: TGTGCCATCAGTGACTCAGGCCGGGACCGGAACGAGCAGTACTTC. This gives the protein CAISDSGRDRNEQYF.

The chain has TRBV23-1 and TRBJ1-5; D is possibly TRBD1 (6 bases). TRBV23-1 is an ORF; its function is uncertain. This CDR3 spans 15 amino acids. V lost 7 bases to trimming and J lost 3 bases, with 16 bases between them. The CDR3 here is CASTLGGRANQPQHF. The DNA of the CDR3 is TGCGCCAGCACCTTGGGGGGGCGCGCCAATCAGCCCCAGCATTTT.

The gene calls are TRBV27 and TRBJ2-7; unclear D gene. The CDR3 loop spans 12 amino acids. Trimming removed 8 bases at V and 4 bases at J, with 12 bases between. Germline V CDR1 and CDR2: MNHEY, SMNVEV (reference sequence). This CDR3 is CASGIRDYEQYF. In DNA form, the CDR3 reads TGTGCCAGCGGAATAAGAGATTACGAGCAGTACTTC.

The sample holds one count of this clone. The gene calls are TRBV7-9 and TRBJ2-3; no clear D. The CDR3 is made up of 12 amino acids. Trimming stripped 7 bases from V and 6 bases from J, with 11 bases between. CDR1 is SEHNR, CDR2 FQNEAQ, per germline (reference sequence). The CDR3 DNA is TGTGCCAGCATAGGAATTTTGGATACGCAGTATTTT. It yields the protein CASIGILDTQYF. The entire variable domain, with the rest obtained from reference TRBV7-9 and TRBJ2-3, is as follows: DTGVSQNPRHKITKRGQNVTFRCDPISEHNRLYWYRQTLGQGPEFLTYFQNEAQLEKSRLLSDRFSAERPKGSFSTLEIQRTEQGDSAMYLCASIGILDTQYFGPGTRLTVL.

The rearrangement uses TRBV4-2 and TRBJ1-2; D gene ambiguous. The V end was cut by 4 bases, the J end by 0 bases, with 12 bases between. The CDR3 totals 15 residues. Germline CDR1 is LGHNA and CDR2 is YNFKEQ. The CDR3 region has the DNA TGTGCCAGCAGCCCCTCAACAGAGTCTAACTATGGCTACACCTTC. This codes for CASSPSTESNYGYTF.

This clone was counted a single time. CDR3 residues: CASSPPARTGQYF. CDR3 sequence (DNA): TGTGCCAGCTCACCACCTGCCCGCACCGGCCAGTACTTC. The V and J genes are TRBV18 and TRBJ2-5; D ambiguous. The CDR3 length is 13 residues. Trimming took 0 bases from V and 10 from J, leaving 12 bases between them. In germline, CDR1 is KGHSH, CDR2 LQKENI.

For the CDR3, the DNA is TGTGCCAGCAGGGACAGGGGTGGAACCGGGGAGCTGTTTTTT. Its protein is CASRDRGGTGELFF. This chain joins TRBV6-5 and TRBJ2-2; 9 bases align to TRBD1. After removal of 6 bases from V and 5 bases from J, the junction contained 4 bases not matched to a gene. Germline CDR1 is MNHEY and CDR2 is SVGAGI. This CDR3 comprises 14 residues.

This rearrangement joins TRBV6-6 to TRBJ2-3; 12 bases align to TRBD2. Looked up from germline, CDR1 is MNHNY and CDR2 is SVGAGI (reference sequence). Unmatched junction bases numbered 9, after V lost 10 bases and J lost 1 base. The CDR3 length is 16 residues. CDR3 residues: CAIRTSGGIGTDTQYF. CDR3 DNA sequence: TGTGCCATCCGAACTAGCGGGGGGATCGGCACAGATACGCAGTATTTT.

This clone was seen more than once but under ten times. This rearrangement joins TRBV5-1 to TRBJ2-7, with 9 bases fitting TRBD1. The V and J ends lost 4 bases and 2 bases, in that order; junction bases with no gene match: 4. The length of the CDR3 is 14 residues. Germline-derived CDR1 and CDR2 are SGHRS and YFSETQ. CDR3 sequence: CASSPGQGPYEQYF. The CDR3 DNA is TGCGCCAGCAGCCCGGGACAGGGTCCCTACGAGCAGTACTTC.

This chain's CDR3 is CASSLRDATNEKLFF. The CDR3, as DNA: TGCGCCAGCAGCCTGAGGGATGCAACTAATGAAAAACTGTTTTTT. The rearrangement links TRBV5-1 to TRBJ1-4; no clear D. Germline V gene lookup returns CDR1 SGHRS and CDR2 YFSETQ. V gave up 4 bases and J gave up 0 bases, with 10 bases separating them. CDR3 length: 15 amino acids.

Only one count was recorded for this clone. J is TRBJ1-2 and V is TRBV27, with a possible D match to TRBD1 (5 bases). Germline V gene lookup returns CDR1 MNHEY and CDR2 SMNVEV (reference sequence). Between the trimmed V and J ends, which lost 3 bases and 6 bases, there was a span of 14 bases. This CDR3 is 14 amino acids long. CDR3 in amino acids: CASSFLGEVNGYTF. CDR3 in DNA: TGTGCCAGCAGTTTCCTAGGGGAAGTGAATGGCTACACCTTC.

CDR3 residues: CASSIEEEGKVGGLYEQYF. In DNA, the CDR3 is TGTGCCAGCAGCATTGAGGAAGAGGGGAAGGTTGGGGGACTCTACGAGCAGTACTTC. This chain links TRBV7-3 with TRBJ2-7; tentative D call: TRBD2 (6 bases). V lost 5 bases and J lost 3, with 29 bases in between. This CDR3 comprises 19 residues. Per germline, CDR1 SGHTA and CDR2 FQGTGA.

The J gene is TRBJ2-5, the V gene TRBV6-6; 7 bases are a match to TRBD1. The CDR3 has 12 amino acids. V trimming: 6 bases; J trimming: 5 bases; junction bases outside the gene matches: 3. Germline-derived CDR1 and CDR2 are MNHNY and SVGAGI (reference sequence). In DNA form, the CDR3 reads TGTGCCAGCAGGACAGGGAGTGAGACCCAGTACTTC. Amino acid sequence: CASRTGSETQYF.

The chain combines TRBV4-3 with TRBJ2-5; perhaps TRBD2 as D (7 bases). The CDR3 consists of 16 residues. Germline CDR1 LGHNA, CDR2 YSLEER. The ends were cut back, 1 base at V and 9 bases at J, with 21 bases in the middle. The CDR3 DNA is TGCGCCAGCAGCCAAGTAGTTGGGGGGGCTCTCCGGTCCCAGTACTTC. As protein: CASSQVVGGALRSQYF.

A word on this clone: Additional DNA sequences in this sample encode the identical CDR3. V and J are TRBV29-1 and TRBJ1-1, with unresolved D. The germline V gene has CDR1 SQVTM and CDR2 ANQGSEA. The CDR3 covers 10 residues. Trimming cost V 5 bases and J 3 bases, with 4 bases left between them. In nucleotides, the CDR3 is TGCAGCGTTCTCTACACTGAAGCTTTCTTT. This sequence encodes CSVLYTEAFF.

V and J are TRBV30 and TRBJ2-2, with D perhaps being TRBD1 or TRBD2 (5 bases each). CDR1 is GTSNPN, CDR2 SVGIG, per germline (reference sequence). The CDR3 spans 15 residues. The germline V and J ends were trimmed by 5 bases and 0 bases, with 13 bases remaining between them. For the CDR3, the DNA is TGTGCCTGGGGGGACGGGGAGCCGAACACCGGGGAGCTGTTTTTT. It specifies CAWGDGEPNTGELFF.

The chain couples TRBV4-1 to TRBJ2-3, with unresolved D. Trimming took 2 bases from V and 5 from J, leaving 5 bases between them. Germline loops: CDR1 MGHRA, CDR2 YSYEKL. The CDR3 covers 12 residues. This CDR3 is CASSQYKDTQYF. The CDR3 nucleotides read TGCGCCAGCAGCCAATACAAAGATACGCAGTATTTT.

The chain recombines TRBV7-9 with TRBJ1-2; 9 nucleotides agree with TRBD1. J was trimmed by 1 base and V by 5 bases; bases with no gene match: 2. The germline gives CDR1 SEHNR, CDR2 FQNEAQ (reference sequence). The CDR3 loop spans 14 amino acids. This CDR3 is CASSLGQGNYGYTF. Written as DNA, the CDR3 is TGTGCCAGCAGCCTGGGACAGGGTAACTATGGCTACACCTTC.

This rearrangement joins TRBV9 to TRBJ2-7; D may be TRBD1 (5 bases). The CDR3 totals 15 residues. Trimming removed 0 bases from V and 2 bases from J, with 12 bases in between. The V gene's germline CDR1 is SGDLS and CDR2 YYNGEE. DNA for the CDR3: TGTGCCAGCAGCGTAGGCCAGGGCGAGGCCTACGAGCAGTACTTC. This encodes CASSVGQGEAYEQYF.

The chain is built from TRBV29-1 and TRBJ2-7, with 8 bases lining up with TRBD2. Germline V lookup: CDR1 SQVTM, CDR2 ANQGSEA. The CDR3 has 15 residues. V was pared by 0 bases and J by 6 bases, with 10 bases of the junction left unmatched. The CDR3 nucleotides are TGCAGCGTTGAAGATCAACGGGGCGCGGGGGGCGAGCAGTACTTC. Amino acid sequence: CSVEDQRGAGGEQYF.

Written as DNA, the CDR3 is TGCGCCAGCAGTGAGTCGGGTAGCACAGATACGCAGTATTTT. It yields the protein CASSESGSTDTQYF. The rearrangement uses TRBV10-2 and TRBJ2-3; unclear D gene. CDR3 size: 14 residues. Germline CDR1 and CDR2: WSHSY and SAAADI. The ends were cut back, 0 bases at V and 0 bases at J, with 4 bases in the middle.

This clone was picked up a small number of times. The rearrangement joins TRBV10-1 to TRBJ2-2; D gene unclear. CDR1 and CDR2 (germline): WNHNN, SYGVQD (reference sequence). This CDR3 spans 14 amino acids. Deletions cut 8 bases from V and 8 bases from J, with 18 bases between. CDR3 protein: CASASDLAGGELFF. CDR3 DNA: TGCGCCAGCGCCTCTGACTTGGCCGGAGGGGAGCTGTTTTTT.